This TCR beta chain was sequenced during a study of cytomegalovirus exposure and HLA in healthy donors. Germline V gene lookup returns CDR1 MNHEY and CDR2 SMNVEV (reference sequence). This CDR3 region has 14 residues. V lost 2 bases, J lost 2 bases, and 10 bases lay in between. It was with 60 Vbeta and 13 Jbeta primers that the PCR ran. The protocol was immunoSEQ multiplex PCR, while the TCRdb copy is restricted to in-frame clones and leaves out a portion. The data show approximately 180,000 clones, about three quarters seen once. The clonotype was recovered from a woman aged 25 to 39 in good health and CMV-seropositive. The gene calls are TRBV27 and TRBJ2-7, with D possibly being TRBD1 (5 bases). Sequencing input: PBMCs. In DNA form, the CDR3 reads TGTGCCAGCAGTTTAGGGCAGGGCACCTACGAGCAGTACTTC. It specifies CASSLGQGTYEQYF.